This T cell receptor beta chain was captured in a study of control samples from healthy donors and cancer patients. Germline CDR1 and CDR2: MDHEN and SYDVKM. This CDR3 contains 15 residues. The germline V and J ends were trimmed by 6 bases and 0 bases, with 12 bases remaining between them. Here immunoSEQ multiplex PCR was the method, and the copy in TCRdb shows in-frame clones only, minus some. The data show about 180,000 clones, roughly nine tenths seen once. This receptor was obtained from a man aged 25 to 40 in good health. Sequenced sample: blood. This chain connects TRBV28 to TRBJ1-3, with D uncertain. This CDR3 reads CASRLIGYSGNTIYF. DNA of the CDR3: TGTGCCAGCAGGCTTATAGGGTACTCTGGAAACACCATATATTTT.